This is a list of T cell receptor beta chains from one sample in a study of CD8 T cells in Susac syndrome. TCRdb redid the calling of the immunoSEQ multiplex PCR reads with MiXCR, one entry per CDR3 protein. The sample includes 200,000 to 300,000 distinct CDR3 sequences, just under 95% of them seen just once. Sequencing used CD4+ T cells from PBMCs. The receptors were gathered from a human donor with multiple sclerosis. Both conserved end residues are part of each CDR3. A D gene is named only where the DNA matches it firmly. Where a row states a size, it is once, few, many or the class of an expanded clone; other rows omit it.

J: TRBJ2-3
V: TRBV10-3
D: NA
size: NA
DNA: TGTGCCATCAGGGTCGGCGATACGCAGTATTTT
CDR3: CAIRVGDTQYF

J: TRBJ2-2
V: TRBV5-1
D: NA
size: NA
DNA: TGCGCCAGCAGCCCTATGGACGGCGACACCGGGGAGCTGTTTTTT
CDR3: CASSPMDGDTGELFF

J: TRBJ2-7
V: TRBV5-6
D: NA
size: NA
DNA: TGTGCCAGCAGCTTGGAGGTGCGCAGGAGCTCCTACGAGCAGTACTTC
CDR3: CASSLEVRRSSYEQYF

J: TRBJ1-1
V: TRBV29-1
D: NA
size: few
DNA: TGCAGCGTTGAACCGGGAATGAACACTGAAGCTTTCTTT
CDR3: CSVEPGMNTEAFF

J: TRBJ1-2
V: TRBV30
D: NA
size: NA
DNA: TGTGCCTGGATCCCCCAGGTGGTCTATGGCTACACCTTC
CDR3: CAWIPQVVYGYTF

J: TRBJ1-5
V: TRBV12-3/TRBV12-4
D: TRBD1
size: NA
DNA: TGTGCCAGCAGCCCGGCAGCATGGGACAGGGGGCAGTTGAGTCAGCCCCAGCATTTT
CDR3: CASSPAAWDRGQLSQPQHF

J: TRBJ2-5
V: TRBV7-2
D: NA
size: NA
DNA: TGTGCCAGCAGCTCGGGTGTAAAACAAGAGACCCAGTACTTC
CDR3: CASSSGVKQETQYF

J: TRBJ1-5
V: TRBV12-3/TRBV12-4
D: TRBD1
size: NA
DNA: TGTGCCAGCAATACGGGACAGCTTAATCAGCCCCAGCATTTT
CDR3: CASNTGQLNQPQHF

J: TRBJ1-5
V: TRBV24-1
D: NA
size: NA
DNA: TGTGCCACCAGTGATTTGCCGGGTCAGCCCCAGCATTTT
CDR3: CATSDLPGQPQHF

J: TRBJ1-3
V: TRBV7-3
D: NA
size: few
DNA: TGTGCCAGCAGCTTGGGCCCCTCTGGAAACACCATATATTTT
CDR3: CASSLGPSGNTIYF

J: TRBJ2-3
V: TRBV5-1
D: NA
size: NA
DNA: TGCGCCAGCAGCCAACGGGACGGGGTTACAGATACGCAGTATTTT
CDR3: CASSQRDGVTDTQYF

J: TRBJ2-3
V: TRBV5-1
D: NA
size: once
DNA: TGCGCCAGCAGCTTGGATACTAGCGGCAGGGGGCGCGGTGAGACAGATACGCAGTATTTT
CDR3: CASSLDTSGRGRGETDTQYF

J: TRBJ2-5
V: TRBV5-1
D: TRBD2
size: once
DNA: TGCGCCAGCAGCCTTGGGCTAGCGGGAGGGACCGGGGAGACCCAGTACTTC
CDR3: CASSLGLAGGTGETQYF

J: TRBJ2-1
V: TRBV12-3/TRBV12-4
D: NA
size: NA
DNA: TGTGCCAGCAGCCCTCCCGGCCGCCAGTACAATGAGCAGTTCTTC
CDR3: CASSPPGRQYNEQFF

J: TRBJ2-7
V: TRBV2
D: TRBD1
size: once
DNA: TGTGCCAGCCAAAACCCGGGACAGTCCTACGAGCAGTACTTC
CDR3: CASQNPGQSYEQYF

J: TRBJ2-3
V: TRBV6-4
D: TRBD1
size: NA
DNA: TGTGCCAGCGCCCGGGACAGGTCCACAGATACGCAGTATTTT
CDR3: CASARDRSTDTQYF

J: TRBJ1-2
V: TRBV18
D: NA
size: NA
DNA: TGTGCCAGCTCACCCCCTCCCGTGGGGCAGAACTATGGCTACACCTTC
CDR3: CASSPPPVGQNYGYTF

J: TRBJ1-6
V: TRBV30
D: NA
size: NA
DNA: TGTGCCTGGAGACCCTTTCAGAATTCACCCCTCCACTTT
CDR3: CAWRPFQNSPLHF

J: TRBJ2-7
V: TRBV7-9
D: NA
size: few
DNA: TGTGCCAGCAGCTTAGGAGGGGACGAGCAGTACTTC
CDR3: CASSLGGDEQYF

J: TRBJ1-2
V: TRBV15
D: NA
size: NA
DNA: TGTGCCACCAGCCGAGGAAACCAACCCTATGGCTACACCTTC
CDR3: CATSRGNQPYGYTF

J: TRBJ2-2
V: TRBV27
D: NA
size: NA
DNA: TGTGCCAGCAGTTCAACGGCTTTTTCGAACACCGGGGAGCTGTTTTTT
CDR3: CASSSTAFSNTGELFF

J: TRBJ1-2
V: TRBV5-1
D: TRBD1
size: NA
DNA: TGCGCCAGCAGCTCCTACGGACAGGGGTATGGCTACACCTTC
CDR3: CASSSYGQGYGYTF

J: TRBJ2-3
V: TRBV29-1
D: NA
size: NA
DNA: TGCAGCGTTCGGGCCGGTGATACGCAGTATTTT
CDR3: CSVRAGDTQYF

J: TRBJ2-5
V: TRBV12-3/TRBV12-4
D: NA
size: NA
DNA: TGTGCCAGCAGTTTGGGGAGGTCGGGGACCCAGTACTTC
CDR3: CASSLGRSGTQYF

J: TRBJ1-2
V: TRBV29-1
D: TRBD1
size: NA
DNA: TGCAGCGTTGAAGGCGGGACAGGGGGCTTATTTAACTATGGCTACACCTTC
CDR3: CSVEGGTGGLFNYGYTF

J: TRBJ2-3
V: TRBV29-1
D: TRBD2
size: NA
DNA: TGCAGCGTTGAAGATCGGGGGGGGCATACGCAGTATTTT
CDR3: CSVEDRGGHTQYF

J: TRBJ2-3
V: TRBV7-9
D: NA
size: once
DNA: TGTGCCAGCACCTTAGGTGGCCTCGCAGATACGCAGTATTTT
CDR3: CASTLGGLADTQYF

J: TRBJ1-1
V: TRBV19
D: NA
size: NA
DNA: TGTGCCAGTACTAGGAGAATGAACACTGAAGCTTTCTTT
CDR3: CASTRRMNTEAFF

J: TRBJ1-1
V: TRBV3-1
D: TRBD1
size: NA
DNA: TGTGCCAGCAGCAAAGGTGACAGGGGTGGGCCTGAAGCTTTCTTT
CDR3: CASSKGDRGGPEAFF

J: TRBJ2-6
V: TRBV6-5
D: NA
size: NA
DNA: TGTGCCAGCAGTTACTCGACATCGGCGGGACCTGGGGCCAACGTCCTGACTTTC
CDR3: CASSYSTSAGPGANVLTF

J: TRBJ1-3
V: TRBV18
D: NA
size: NA
DNA: TGTGCCAGCTCACCGCTACAGGTACACTCTGGAAACACCATATATTTT
CDR3: CASSPLQVHSGNTIYF

J: TRBJ2-1
V: TRBV19
D: NA
size: NA
DNA: TGTGCCAGTAGTTTCTTGGATGGGGAGCAGTTCTTC
CDR3: CASSFLDGEQFF

J: TRBJ2-2
V: TRBV7-6
D: NA
size: NA
DNA: TGTGCCAGCAGCCTAGGCCACACCGGGGAGCTGTTTTTT
CDR3: CASSLGHTGELFF

J: TRBJ2-6
V: TRBV15
D: NA
size: NA
DNA: TGTGCCACCAGCAGAGAGGTGGGGCGGTCTGGGGCCAACGTCCTGACTTTC
CDR3: CATSREVGRSGANVLTF

J: TRBJ2-7
V: TRBV3-1
D: TRBD1
size: NA
DNA: TGTGGGGACAGGGGGTGCTACGAGCAGTACTTC
CDR3: CGDRGCYEQYF

J: TRBJ1-1
V: TRBV19
D: NA
size: NA
DNA: TGTGCCAGTAGTCCCGGCGGTCCAGCGAACACTGAAGCTTTCTTT
CDR3: CASSPGGPANTEAFF

J: TRBJ2-7
V: TRBV19
D: TRBD2
size: NA
DNA: TGTGCCAGTAGTATTGGCGGGGGGCCCTACGAGCAGTACTTC
CDR3: CASSIGGGPYEQYF

J: TRBJ2-5
V: TRBV5-1
D: NA
size: NA
DNA: TGCGCCAGCAGCTTGGCCAGACCCGAAGAGACCCAGTACTTC
CDR3: CASSLARPEETQYF

J: TRBJ2-1
V: TRBV29-1
D: NA
size: NA
DNA: TGCAGCGTTGAAAGTACCAGCAATGAGCAGTTCTTC
CDR3: CSVESTSNEQFF

J: TRBJ2-2
V: TRBV5-4
D: NA
size: NA
DNA: TGTGCCAGCAGCCAGACCGGGGGCCGGGAGCTGTTTTTT
CDR3: CASSQTGGRELFF

J: TRBJ1-3
V: TRBV29-1
D: TRBD1
size: NA
DNA: TGCAGCGTTGAAGACAGGGGGCTTAGAAACACCATATATTTT
CDR3: CSVEDRGLRNTIYF

J: TRBJ2-3
V: TRBV2
D: TRBD2
size: once
DNA: TGTGCCAGCAGAGAACTAGCGGGAGCAGATACGCAGTATTTT
CDR3: CASRELAGADTQYF

J: TRBJ2-5
V: TRBV20-1
D: NA
size: NA
DNA: TGCAGTGCTAACAAAATGGGTTATGAGACCCAGTACTTC
CDR3: CSANKMGYETQYF

J: TRBJ2-3
V: TRBV2
D: NA
size: NA
DNA: TGTGCCAGCAGTTTGGTCCATCGGGGCACAGATACGCAGTATTTT
CDR3: CASSLVHRGTDTQYF

J: TRBJ2-6
V: TRBV24-1
D: TRBD2
size: NA
DNA: TGTGCCACCAGTGATTTCGGGACTAGCTCTGGGGCCAACGTCCTGACTTTC
CDR3: CATSDFGTSSGANVLTF

J: TRBJ1-3
V: TRBV4-1
D: NA
size: NA
DNA: TGCGCCAGCAGCCAAGATGCAGGGGTTGGAAACACCATATATTTT
CDR3: CASSQDAGVGNTIYF

J: TRBJ1-2
V: TRBV6-5
D: NA
size: NA
DNA: TGTGCCAGCAGTTACTCGATTCGGGGAGAGGGTTATGGCTACACCTTC
CDR3: CASSYSIRGEGYGYTF

J: TRBJ2-3
V: TRBV3-1
D: NA
size: NA
DNA: TGTGCCAGCAGCCAAGATAGAAGGACAGATACGCAGTATTTT
CDR3: CASSQDRRTDTQYF

J: TRBJ1-5
V: TRBV12-3/TRBV12-4
D: NA
size: NA
DNA: TGTGCCAGCAGTCAAATGGTTCGCAATCAGCCCCAGCATTTT
CDR3: CASSQMVRNQPQHF

J: TRBJ1-2
V: TRBV12-3/TRBV12-4
D: NA
size: few
DNA: TGTGCCAGCAGTTTGTCGGGGGATACTGGCTACACCTTC
CDR3: CASSLSGDTGYTF

J: TRBJ2-2
V: TRBV3-1
D: NA
size: NA
DNA: TGTGCCAGCAGCCTGGGACCTCTCGTGGGGGAGCTGTTTTTT
CDR3: CASSLGPLVGELFF

J: TRBJ1-1
V: TRBV12-3/TRBV12-4
D: NA
size: NA
DNA: TGTGCCAGCAGTTTAGCGCGGGAATCTGAAGCTTTCTTT
CDR3: CASSLARESEAFF

J: TRBJ2-6
V: TRBV27
D: TRBD1
size: once
DNA: TGTGCCAGCAGTTCGTACTCCGGGACAGGGACTGGGGCCAACGTCCTGACTTTC
CDR3: CASSSYSGTGTGANVLTF

J: TRBJ2-3
V: TRBV28
D: TRBD1
size: NA
DNA: TGTGCCAGCGCTACTCAGGGACAGGGCACAGATACGCAGTATTTT
CDR3: CASATQGQGTDTQYF

J: TRBJ1-1
V: TRBV20-1
D: NA
size: NA
DNA: TGCAGTGCTAGAGGGGGGAACACTGAAGCTTTCTTT
CDR3: CSARGGNTEAFF

J: TRBJ1-3
V: TRBV15
D: TRBD1
size: NA
DNA: TGTGCCACCAGCAGCCGCACCTTCTCAGGGGGAACCACCATATATTTT
CDR3: CATSSRTFSGGTTIYF

J: TRBJ1-6
V: TRBV23-1
D: NA
size: NA
DNA: TGCGCCAGCAGTCAATCCCGGGACTCACCCCTCCACTTT
CDR3: CASSQSRDSPLHF

J: TRBJ2-1
V: TRBV12-3/TRBV12-4
D: TRBD1
size: NA
DNA: TGTGCCAGCAGTCCACGCAGGTGGACAGGGGATGAGCAGTTCTTC
CDR3: CASSPRRWTGDEQFF

J: TRBJ2-4
V: TRBV20-1
D: NA
size: NA
DNA: TGCAGTGCAGAGGGGGTTAGGGACATTCAGTACTTC
CDR3: CSAEGVRDIQYF

J: TRBJ2-1
V: TRBV19
D: NA
size: NA
DNA: TGTGCCAGTAATGTCGCAACTGATGGGGAGCAGTTCTTC
CDR3: CASNVATDGEQFF